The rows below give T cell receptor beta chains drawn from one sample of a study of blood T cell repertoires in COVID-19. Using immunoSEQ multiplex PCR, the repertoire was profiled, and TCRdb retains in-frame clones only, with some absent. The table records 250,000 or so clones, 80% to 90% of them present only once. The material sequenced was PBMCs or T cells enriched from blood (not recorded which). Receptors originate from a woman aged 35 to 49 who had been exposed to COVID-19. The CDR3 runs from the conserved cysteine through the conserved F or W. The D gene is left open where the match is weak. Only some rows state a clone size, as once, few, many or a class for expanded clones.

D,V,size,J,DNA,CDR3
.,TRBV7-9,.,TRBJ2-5,TGTGCCAGCAGCTTAGACGGGGGTTTAAGGTTCGAGGAGACCCAGTACTTC,CASSLDGGLRFEETQYF
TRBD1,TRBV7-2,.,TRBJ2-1,TGTGCCAGCAGCTTAGCGCTCACAGGGGATGAGCAGTTCTTC,CASSLALTGDEQFF
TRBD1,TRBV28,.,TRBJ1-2,TGTGCCAGCACCGAGACAGGGGGTCGACGTGGGGGCTACACCTTC,CASTETGGRRGGYTF
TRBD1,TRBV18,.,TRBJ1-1,TGTGCCAGCTCACAAACATCGGAGGGGGCCACTGAAGCTTTCTTT,CASSQTSEGATEAFF
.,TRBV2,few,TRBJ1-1,TGTGCCAGCTTTAGGGGACACCGGAACACTGAAGCTTTCTTT,CASFRGHRNTEAFF
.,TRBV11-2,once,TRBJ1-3,TGTGCCAGCAGCTTCTCCAGTCGGAGGTCAGCTGGAAACACCATATATTTT,CASSFSSRRSAGNTIYF
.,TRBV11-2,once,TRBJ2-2,TGTGCCAGCAGCTTAGTTGGGGGGACCGGGGAGCTGTTTTTT,CASSLVGGTGELFF
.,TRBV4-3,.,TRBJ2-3,TGCGCCAGCAGCCAACGTTGGGCCGCCACTAGCACAGATACGCAGTATTTT,CASSQRWAATSTDTQYF
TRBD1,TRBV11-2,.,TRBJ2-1,TGTGCCAGCAGCCAACAGGGGATCAGGTTCTTC,CASSQQGIRFF
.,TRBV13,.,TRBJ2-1,TGTGCCAGCAGCCGCACTTTTGCAGGGTACAATGAGCAGTTCTTC,CASSRTFAGYNEQFF
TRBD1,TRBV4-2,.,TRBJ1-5,TGTGCCAGCAGCCAAGACAGGGGGCAGAATCAGCCCCAGCATTTT,CASSQDRGQNQPQHF
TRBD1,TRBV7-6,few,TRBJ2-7,TGTGCCAGCAGCCCCTCGGACAGGGGTTACGAGCAGTACTTC,CASSPSDRGYEQYF
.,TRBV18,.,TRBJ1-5,TGTGCCAGCTCACCACGGGGAGGTGATCAGCCCCAGCATTTT,CASSPRGGDQPQHF
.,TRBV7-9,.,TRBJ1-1,TGTGCCAGCAGCTTAAGGGCAGGGGACACTGAAGCTTTCTTT,CASSLRAGDTEAFF
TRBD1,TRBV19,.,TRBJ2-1,TGTGCCAGTAGTACAAGGACAGGGGGGTACAATGAGCAGTTCTTC,CASSTRTGGYNEQFF
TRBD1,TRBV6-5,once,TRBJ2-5,TGTGCCAGCATTCCAGGGGGTTTTCGAGAGACCCAGTACTTC,CASIPGGFRETQYF
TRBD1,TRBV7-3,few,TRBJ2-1,TGTGCCAGCAGCTTAAATGCAGGGGGCTCCTACAATGAGCAGTTCTTC,CASSLNAGGSYNEQFF
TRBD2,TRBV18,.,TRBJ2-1,TGTGCCAGCTCACCTCGACAAAAACTAGCGGCACCCTACAATGAGCAGTTCTTC,CASSPRQKLAAPYNEQFF
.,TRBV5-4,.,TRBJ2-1,TGTGCCAGCAGCACTAGTTCCTACAATGAGCAGTTCTTC,CASSTSSYNEQFF
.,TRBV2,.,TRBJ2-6,TGTGCCAGCAGACCCGACAGTGCCGGGGCCAACGTCCTGACTTTC,CASRPDSAGANVLTF
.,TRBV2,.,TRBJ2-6,TGTGCCAGCGTCTACAGGCCTGGGGCCAACGTCCTGACTTTC,CASVYRPGANVLTF
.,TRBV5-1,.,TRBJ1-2,TGCGCCAGCAGCTTGGGAGGGAACTATGGCTACACCTTC,CASSLGGNYGYTF
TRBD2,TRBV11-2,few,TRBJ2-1,TGTGCCAGCAGCTTAGAGGGGAGTAGCGGGGTTCGCTCCTACAATGAGCAGTTCTTC,CASSLEGSSGVRSYNEQFF
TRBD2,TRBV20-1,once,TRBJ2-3,TGCAGTGCTAGTCCCGGGACTAGCGGGGCAGGTACGCAGTATTTT,CSASPGTSGAGTQYF
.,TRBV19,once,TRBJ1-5,TGTGCCAGTACCACACAGGGAAGGGAGATTCAGCCCCAGCATTTT,CASTTQGREIQPQHF
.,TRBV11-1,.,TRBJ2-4,TGTGCCAGCAGCCAAGATCTAGTGGACATTCAGTACTTC,CASSQDLVDIQYF
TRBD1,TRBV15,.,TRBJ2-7,TGTGCCACCAGCAGACAAACAGGGGGCGAGCAGTACTTC,CATSRQTGGEQYF
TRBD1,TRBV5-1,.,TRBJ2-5,TGTGCCAGCAGCCCTCCGGGACAGGGGGTCGAGACCCAGTACTTC,CASSPPGQGVETQYF
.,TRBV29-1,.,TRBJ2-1,TGCAGCGTCGACCGAGGATTATCGGGGGGCAACGAGCAGTTCTTC,CSVDRGLSGGNEQFF
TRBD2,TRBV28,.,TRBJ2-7,TGTGCCAGCAGTCTGGGGACTAGCGGATTTATGGAGCAGTACTTC,CASSLGTSGFMEQYF
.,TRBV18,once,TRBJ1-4,TGTGCCAGCTCACCCCCACTAACAGCGGGGGAAAAACTGTTTTTT,CASSPPLTAGEKLFF
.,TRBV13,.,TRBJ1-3,TGTGCCAGCAGCCCAGGGGCTGGAAACACCATATATTTT,CASSPGAGNTIYF
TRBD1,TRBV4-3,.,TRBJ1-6,TGCGCCAGCAGCCAAGACGGCGAGGGGGCAGGGTCACCCCTCCACTTT,CASSQDGEGAGSPLHF
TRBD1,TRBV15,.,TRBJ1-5,TGTGCCACCAGCTCACCCCGGGAACAGGGGGTTTGGGATCAGCCCCAGCATTTT,CATSSPREQGVWDQPQHF
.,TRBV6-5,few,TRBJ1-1,TGTGCCAGCAGTTTGACAGTTATGAACACTGAAGCTTTCTTT,CASSLTVMNTEAFF
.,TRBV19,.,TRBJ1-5,TGTGCCAGTAGAGGCGGGGGACCCAATAGCAATCAGCCCCAGCATTTT,CASRGGGPNSNQPQHF
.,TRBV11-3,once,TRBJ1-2,TGTGCCAGCAGCTTAGGATCAGGGCGCGGCTACACCTTC,CASSLGSGRGYTF
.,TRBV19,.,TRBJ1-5,TGTGCCAGTAGTATGTCGGGGGGCAGCAATCAGCCCCAGCATTTT,CASSMSGGSNQPQHF
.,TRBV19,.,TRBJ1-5,TGTGCCAGTAGCTCCATTTTCTATAGCAATCAGCCCCAGCATTTT,CASSSIFYSNQPQHF
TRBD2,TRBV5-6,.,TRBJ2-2,TGTGCCAGCAGCGGGACTACCCGAGGGGAGCTGTTTTTT,CASSGTTRGELFF
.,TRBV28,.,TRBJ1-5,TGTGCCAGCAGTCAACAGGGTACTAACCTCCTACGCAATCAGCCCCAGCATTTT,CASSQQGTNLLRNQPQHF
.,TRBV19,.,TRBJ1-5,TGTGCCAGTAGTATATATGCAGGGGACGGATATCAGCCCCAGCATTTT,CASSIYAGDGYQPQHF
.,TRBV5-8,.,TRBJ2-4,TGTGCCAGCAGCTTGTATGAGGGGGTAGCCAAAAACATTCAGTACTTC,CASSLYEGVAKNIQYF
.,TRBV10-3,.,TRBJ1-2,TGTGCCATCAGTGAGACAGTGGGCTATGGCTACACCTTC,CAISETVGYGYTF
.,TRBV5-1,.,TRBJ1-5,TGTGCCAGCAGCTTGGAGGCCGGGTTCGGTCAGCCCCAGCATTTT,CASSLEAGFGQPQHF
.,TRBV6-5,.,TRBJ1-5,TGTGCCAGCAGTTACATCCAGGGGTATAGCAATCAGCCCCAGCATTTT,CASSYIQGYSNQPQHF